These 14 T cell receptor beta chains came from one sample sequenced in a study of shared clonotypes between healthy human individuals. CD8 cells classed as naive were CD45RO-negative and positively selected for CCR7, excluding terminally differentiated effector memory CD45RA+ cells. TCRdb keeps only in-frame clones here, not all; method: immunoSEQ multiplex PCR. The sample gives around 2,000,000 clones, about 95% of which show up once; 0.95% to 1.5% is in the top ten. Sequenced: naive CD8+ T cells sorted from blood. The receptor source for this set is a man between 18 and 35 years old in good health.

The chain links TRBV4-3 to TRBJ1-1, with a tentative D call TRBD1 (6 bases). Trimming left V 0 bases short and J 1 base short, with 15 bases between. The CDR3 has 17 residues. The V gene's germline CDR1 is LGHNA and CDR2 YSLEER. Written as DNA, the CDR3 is TGCGCCAGCAGCCAAGATCCAGCCGGGACACAGAACACTGAAGCTTTCTTT. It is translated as CASSQDPAGTQNTEAFF.

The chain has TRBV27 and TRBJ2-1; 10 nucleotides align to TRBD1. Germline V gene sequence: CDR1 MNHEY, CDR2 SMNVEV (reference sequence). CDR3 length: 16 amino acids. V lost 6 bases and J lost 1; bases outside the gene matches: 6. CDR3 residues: CASSHRTGGSYNEQFF. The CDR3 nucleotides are TGTGCCAGCAGCCATCGGACAGGGGGATCCTACAATGAGCAGTTCTTC.

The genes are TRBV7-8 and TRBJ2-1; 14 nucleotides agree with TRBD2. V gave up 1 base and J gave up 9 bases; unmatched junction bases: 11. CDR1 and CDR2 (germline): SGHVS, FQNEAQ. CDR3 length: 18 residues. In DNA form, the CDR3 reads TGTGCCAGCAGCTTAGAGGGGACTAGCGGGAGAGTCATGGGTGAGCAGTTCTTC. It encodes CASSLEGTSGRVMGEQFF.

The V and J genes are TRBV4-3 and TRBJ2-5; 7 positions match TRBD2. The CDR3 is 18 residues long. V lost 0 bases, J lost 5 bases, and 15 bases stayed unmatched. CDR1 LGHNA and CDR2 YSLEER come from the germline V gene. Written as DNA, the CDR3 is TGCGCCAGCAGCCAAGATGGAGTCGGACTAGTTGAGGTCGAGACCCAGTACTTC. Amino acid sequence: CASSQDGVGLVEVETQYF.

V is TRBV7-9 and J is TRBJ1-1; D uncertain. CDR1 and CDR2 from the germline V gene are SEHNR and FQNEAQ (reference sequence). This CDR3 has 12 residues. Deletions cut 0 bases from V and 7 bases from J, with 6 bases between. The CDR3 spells CASSLADFEAFF. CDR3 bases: TGTGCCAGCAGCTTAGCAGATTTTGAAGCTTTCTTT. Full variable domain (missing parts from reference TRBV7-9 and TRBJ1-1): DTGVSQNPRHKITKRGQNVTFRCDPISEHNRLYWYRQTLGQGPEFLTYFQNEAQLEKSRLLSDRFSAERPKGSFSTLEIQRTEQGDSAMYLCASSLADFEAFFGQGTRLTVV.

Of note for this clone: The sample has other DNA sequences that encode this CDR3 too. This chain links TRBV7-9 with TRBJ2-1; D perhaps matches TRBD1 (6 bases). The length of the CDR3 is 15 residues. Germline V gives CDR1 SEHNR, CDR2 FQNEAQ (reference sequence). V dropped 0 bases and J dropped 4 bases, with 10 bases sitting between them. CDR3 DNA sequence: TGTGCCAGCAGCTTAGCACAGGGCCGATACAATGAGCAGTTCTTC. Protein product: CASSLAQGRYNEQFF.

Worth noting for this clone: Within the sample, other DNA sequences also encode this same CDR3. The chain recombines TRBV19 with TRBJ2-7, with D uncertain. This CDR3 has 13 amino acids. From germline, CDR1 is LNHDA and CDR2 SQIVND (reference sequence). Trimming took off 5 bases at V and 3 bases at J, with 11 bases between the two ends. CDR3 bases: TGTGCCAGTAGTCTCCGACCGGACTACGAGCAGTACTTC. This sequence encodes CASSLRPDYEQYF.

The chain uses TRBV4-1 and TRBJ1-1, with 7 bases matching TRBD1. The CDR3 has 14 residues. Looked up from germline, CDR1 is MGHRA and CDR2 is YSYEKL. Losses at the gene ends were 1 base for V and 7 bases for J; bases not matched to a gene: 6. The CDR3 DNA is TGCGCCAGCAGCCAAGGGACAGGCGGGAATGAAGCTTTCTTT. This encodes CASSQGTGGNEAFF.

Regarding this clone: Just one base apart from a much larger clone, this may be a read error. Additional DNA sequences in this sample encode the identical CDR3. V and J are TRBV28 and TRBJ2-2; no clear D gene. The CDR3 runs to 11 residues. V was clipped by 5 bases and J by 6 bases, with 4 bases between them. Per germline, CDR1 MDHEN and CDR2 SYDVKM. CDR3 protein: CASSPPGELFF. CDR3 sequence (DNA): TGTGCCAGCAGTCCCCCCGGGGAGCTGTTTTTT.

CDR3 residues: CASSPTGEGYEQYF. The DNA of the CDR3 is TGTGCCAGCAGTCCGACAGGGGAAGGCTACGAGCAGTACTTC. The chain joins TRBV28 to TRBJ2-7; 8 bases are shared with TRBD1. Germline loops: CDR1 MDHEN, CDR2 SYDVKM. Trimming took 5 bases from V and 3 from J; bases not matched to a gene: 6. The CDR3 has 14 residues.

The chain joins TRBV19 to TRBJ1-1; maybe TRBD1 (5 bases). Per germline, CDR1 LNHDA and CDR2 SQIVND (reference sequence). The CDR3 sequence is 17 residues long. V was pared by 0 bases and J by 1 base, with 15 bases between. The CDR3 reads CASSIDGFRQGNTEAFF. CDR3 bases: TGTGCCAGTAGTATAGATGGTTTTCGTCAGGGGAACACTGAAGCTTTCTTT.

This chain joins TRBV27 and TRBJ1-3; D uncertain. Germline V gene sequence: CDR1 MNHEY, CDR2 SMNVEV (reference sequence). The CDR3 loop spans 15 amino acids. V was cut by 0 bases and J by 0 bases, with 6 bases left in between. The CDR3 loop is CASSLSPVSGNTIYF. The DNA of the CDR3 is TGTGCCAGCAGTTTATCGCCGGTCTCTGGAAACACCATATATTTT.

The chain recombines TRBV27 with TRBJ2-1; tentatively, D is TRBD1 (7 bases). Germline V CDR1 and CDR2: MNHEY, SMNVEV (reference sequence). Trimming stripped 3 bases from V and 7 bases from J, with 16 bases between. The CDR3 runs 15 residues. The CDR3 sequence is CASSLYLTGRNEQFF. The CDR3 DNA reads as TGTGCCAGCAGTTTGTATCTGACAGGGAGGAATGAGCAGTTCTTC.

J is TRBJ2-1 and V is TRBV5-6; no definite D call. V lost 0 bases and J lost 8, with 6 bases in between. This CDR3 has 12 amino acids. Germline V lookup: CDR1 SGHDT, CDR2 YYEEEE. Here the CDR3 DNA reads TGTGCCAGCAGCTTGGCCTTCGATGAGCAGTTCTTC. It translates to CASSLAFDEQFF.